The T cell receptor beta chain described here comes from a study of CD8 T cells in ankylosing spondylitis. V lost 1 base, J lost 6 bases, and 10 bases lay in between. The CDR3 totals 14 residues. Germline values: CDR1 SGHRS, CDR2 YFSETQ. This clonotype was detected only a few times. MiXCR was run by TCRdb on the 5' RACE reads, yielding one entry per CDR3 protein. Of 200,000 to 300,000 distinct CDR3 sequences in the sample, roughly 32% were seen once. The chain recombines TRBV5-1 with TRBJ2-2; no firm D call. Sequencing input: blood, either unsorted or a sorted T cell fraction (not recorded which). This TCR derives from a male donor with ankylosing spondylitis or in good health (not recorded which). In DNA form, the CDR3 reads TGCGCCAGCAGCTTGCCGGATGATGCCGGGGAGCTGTTTTTT. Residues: CASSLPDDAGELFF.